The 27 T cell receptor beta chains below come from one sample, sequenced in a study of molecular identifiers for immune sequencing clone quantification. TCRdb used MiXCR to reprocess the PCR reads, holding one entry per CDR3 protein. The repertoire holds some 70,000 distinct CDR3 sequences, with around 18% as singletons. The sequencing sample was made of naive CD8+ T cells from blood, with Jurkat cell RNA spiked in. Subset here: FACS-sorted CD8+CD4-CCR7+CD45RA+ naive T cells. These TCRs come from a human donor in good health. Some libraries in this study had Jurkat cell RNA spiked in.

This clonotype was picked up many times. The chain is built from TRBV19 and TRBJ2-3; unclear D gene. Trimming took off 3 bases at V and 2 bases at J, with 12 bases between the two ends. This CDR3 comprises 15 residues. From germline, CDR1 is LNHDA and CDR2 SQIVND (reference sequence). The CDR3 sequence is CASSIFHGTTDTQYF. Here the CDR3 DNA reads TGTGCCAGTAGTATCTTCCATGGAACCACAGATACGCAGTATTTT.

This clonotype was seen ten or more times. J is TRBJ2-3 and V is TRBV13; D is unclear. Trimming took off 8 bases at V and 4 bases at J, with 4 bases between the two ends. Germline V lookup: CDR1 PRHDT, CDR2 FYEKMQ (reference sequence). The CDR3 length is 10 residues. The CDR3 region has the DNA TGTGCCAGCCCGCCAGATACGCAGTATTTT. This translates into CASPPDTQYF.

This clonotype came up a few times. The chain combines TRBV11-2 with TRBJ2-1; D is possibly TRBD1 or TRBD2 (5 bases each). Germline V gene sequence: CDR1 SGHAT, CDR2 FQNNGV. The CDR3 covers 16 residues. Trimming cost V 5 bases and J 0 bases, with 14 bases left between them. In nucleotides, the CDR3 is TGTGCCAGCAGCCTCCCGGGGCTGGGCTCCTACAATGAGCAGTTCTTC. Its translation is CASSLPGLGSYNEQFF.

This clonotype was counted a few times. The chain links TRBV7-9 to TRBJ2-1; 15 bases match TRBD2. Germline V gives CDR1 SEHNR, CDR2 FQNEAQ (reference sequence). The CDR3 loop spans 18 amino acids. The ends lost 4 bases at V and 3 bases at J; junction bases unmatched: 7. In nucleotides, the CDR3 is TGTGCCAGCAGCTCCTGGACTAGCGGGAGGGAAGACTACAATGAGCAGTTCTTC. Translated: CASSSWTSGREDYNEQFF.

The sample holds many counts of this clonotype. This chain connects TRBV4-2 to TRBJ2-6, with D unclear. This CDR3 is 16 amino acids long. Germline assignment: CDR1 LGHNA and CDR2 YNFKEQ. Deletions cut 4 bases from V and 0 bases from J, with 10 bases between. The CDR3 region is CASSPQILSGANVLTF. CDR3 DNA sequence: TGTGCCAGCAGCCCACAGATTCTCTCTGGGGCCAACGTCCTGACTTTC.

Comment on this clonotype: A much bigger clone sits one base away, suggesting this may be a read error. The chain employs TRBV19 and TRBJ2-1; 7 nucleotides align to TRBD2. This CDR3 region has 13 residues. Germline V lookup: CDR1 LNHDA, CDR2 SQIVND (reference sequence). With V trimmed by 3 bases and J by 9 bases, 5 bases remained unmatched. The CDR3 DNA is TGTGCCAGTAGTATTGGACTAGTCGGTGAGCAGTTCTTC. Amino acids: CASSIGLVGEQFF.

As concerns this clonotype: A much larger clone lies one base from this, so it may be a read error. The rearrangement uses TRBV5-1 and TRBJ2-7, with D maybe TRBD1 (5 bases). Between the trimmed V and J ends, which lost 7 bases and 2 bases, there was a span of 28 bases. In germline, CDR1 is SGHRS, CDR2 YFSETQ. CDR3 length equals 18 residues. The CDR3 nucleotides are TGCGCCAGCCGCCAAAAACCCGTCGACAGTTACGTGACCTACGAGCAGTACTTC. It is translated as CASRQKPVDSYVTYEQYF.

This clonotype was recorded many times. CDR3 in DNA: TGTGCCAGCAGTGTCGGGAGTCTAGCGCAAAAAGAGACCCAGTACTTC. It is translated as CASSVGSLAQKETQYF. The chain combines TRBV6-1 with TRBJ2-5; D is possibly TRBD2 (6 bases). The V end lost 4 bases, the J end lost 3 bases, and 18 bases lay between the germline ends. The CDR3 runs 16 residues. Germline V CDR1 and CDR2: MNHNS, SASEGT.

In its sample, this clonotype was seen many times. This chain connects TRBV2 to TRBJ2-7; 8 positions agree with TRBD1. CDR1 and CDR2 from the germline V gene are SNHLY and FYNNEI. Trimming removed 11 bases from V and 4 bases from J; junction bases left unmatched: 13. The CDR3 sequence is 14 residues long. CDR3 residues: CAQSPGQDSYEQYF. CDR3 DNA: TGTGCCCAGAGCCCGGGACAGGACTCTTACGAGCAGTACTTC. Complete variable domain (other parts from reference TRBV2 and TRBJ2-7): EPEVTQTPSHQVTQMGQEVILRCVPISNHLYFYWYRQILGQKVEFLVSFYNNEISEKSEIFDDQFSVERPDGSNFTLKIRSTKLEDSAMYFCAQSPGQDSYEQYFGPGTRLTVT.

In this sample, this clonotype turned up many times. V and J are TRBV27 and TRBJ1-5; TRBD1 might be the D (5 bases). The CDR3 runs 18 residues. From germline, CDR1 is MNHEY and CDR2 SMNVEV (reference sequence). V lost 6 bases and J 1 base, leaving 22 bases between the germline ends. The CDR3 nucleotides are TGTGCCAGCAGGCTGGAGGGGACCCCCCATTACAGCAATCAGCCCCAGCATTTT. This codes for CASRLEGTPHYSNQPQHF.

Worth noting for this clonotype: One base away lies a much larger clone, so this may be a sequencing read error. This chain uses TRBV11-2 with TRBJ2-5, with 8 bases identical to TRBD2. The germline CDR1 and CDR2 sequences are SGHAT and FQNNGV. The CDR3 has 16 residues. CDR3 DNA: TGTGCCAGCACCGGGAGGGAGCGGCAGAATCAAGGGACCCAGTACTTC. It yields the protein CASTGRERQNQGTQYF.

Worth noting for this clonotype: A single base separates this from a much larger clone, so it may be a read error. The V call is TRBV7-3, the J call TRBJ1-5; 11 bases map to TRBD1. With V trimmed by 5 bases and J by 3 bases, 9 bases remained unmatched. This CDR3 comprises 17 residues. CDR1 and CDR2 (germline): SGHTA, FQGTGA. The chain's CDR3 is CASSIKRTGGFNQPQHF. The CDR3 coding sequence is TGTGCCAGCAGCATAAAACGGACAGGGGGCTTCAATCAGCCCCAGCATTTT.

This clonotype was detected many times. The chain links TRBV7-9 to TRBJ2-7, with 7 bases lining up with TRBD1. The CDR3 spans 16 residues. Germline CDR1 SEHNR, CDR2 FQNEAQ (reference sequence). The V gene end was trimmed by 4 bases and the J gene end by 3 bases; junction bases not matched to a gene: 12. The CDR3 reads CASSSDRLGAYYEQYF. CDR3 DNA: TGTGCCAGCAGCTCGGACAGGCTGGGGGCATACTACGAGCAGTACTTC.

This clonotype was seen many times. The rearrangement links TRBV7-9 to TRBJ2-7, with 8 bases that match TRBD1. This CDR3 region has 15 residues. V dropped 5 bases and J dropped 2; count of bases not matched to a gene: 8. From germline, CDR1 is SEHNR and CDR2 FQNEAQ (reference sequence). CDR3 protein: CASSEPTGAAYEQYF. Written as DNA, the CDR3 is TGTGCCAGCAGCGAACCGACAGGGGCAGCCTACGAGCAGTACTTC. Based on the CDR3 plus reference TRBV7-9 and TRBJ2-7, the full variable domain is DTGVSQNPRHKITKRGQNVTFRCDPISEHNRLYWYRQTLGQGPEFLTYFQNEAQLEKSRLLSDRFSAERPKGSFSTLEIQRTEQGDSAMYLCASSEPTGAAYEQYFGPGTRLTVT.

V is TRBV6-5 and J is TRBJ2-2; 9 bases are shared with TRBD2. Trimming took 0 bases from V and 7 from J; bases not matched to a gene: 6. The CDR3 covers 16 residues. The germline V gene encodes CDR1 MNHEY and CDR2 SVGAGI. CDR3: CASSYSLREGIGELFF. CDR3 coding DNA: TGTGCCAGCAGTTACTCCCTGCGGGAGGGAATCGGGGAGCTGTTTTTT.

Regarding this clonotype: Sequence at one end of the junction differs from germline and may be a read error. The DNA of the CDR3 is TGTGCCAGCAGCCAGACGGGGGGAGGCGACACCGGGGAGCTGCCTTTT. Its protein is CASSQTGGGDTGELPF. The chain recombines TRBV4-2 with TRBJ2-2, with TRBD2 identical over 7 bases. CDR1 is LGHNA, CDR2 YNFKEQ, per germline. The CDR3 covers 16 residues.

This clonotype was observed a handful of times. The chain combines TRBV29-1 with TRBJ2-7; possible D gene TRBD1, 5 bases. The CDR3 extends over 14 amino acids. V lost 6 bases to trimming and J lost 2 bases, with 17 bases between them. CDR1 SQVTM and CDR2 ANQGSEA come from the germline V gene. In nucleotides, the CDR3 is TGCAGCGTCCTCAGGGCGGACCTACCCTACGAGCAGTACTTC. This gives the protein CSVLRADLPYEQYF.

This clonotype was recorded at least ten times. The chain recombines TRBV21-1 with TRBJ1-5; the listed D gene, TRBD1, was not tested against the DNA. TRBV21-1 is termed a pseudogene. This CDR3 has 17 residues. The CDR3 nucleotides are TGTGCCAGCAGCAAAGCCCCGGGACAGGTTAGCAATCAGCCCCAGCATTTT. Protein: CASSKAPGQVSNQPQHF.

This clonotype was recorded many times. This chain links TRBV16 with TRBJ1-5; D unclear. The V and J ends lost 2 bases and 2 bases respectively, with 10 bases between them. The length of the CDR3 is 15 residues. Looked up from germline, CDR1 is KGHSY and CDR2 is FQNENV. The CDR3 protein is CASSQNVAGNQPQHF. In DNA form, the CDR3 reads TGTGCCAGCAGCCAAAATGTCGCTGGCAATCAGCCCCAGCATTTT.

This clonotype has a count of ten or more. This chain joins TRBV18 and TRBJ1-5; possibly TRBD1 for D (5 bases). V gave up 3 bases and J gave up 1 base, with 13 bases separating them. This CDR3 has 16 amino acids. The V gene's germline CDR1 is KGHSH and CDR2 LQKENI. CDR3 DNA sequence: TGTGCCAGCTCACCCCCTCCCGGGACCAGCAATCAGCCCCAGCATTTT. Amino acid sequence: CASSPPPGTSNQPQHF.

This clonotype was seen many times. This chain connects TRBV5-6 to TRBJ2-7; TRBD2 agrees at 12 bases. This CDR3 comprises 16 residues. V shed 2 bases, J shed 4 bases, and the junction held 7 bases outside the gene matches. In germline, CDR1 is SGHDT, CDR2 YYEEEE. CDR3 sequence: CASSFPTSGRTYEQYF. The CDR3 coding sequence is TGTGCCAGCAGCTTTCCGACTAGCGGGAGAACGTACGAGCAGTACTTC.

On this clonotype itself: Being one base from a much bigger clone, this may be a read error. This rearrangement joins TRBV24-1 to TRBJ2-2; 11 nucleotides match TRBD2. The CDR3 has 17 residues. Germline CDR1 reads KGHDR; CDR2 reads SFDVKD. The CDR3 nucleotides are TGTGCCACCAGTGATTTGGGGGGACTAGCGGACACCGGGAAGCTGTTTTTT. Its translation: CATSDLGGLADTGKLFF.

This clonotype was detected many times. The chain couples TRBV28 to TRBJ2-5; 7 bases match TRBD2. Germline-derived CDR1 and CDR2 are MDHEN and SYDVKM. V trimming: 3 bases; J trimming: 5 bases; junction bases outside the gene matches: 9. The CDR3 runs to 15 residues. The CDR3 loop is CASSFERDLSETQYF. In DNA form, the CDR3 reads TGTGCCAGCAGTTTTGAGCGGGATCTCTCCGAGACCCAGTACTTC.

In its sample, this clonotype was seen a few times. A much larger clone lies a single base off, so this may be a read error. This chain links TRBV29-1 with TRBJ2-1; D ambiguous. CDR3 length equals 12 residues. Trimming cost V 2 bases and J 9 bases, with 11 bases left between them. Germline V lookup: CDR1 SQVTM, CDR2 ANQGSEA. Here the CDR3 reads CSVENLVGEQFF. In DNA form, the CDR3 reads TGCAGCGTTGAAAATTTGGTCGGTGAGCAGTTCTTC.

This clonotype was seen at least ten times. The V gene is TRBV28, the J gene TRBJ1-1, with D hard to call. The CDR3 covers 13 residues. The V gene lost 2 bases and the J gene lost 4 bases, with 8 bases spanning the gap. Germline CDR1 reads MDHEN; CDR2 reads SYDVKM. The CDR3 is CASSLEGGTEAFF. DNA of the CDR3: TGTGCCAGCAGTTTAGAAGGAGGCACTGAAGCTTTCTTT.

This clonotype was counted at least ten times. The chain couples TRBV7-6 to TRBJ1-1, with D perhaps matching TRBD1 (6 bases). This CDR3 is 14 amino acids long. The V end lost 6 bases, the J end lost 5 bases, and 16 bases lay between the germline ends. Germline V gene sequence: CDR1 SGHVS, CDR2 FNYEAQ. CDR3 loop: CASRPGASMTEAFF. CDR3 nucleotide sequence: TGTGCCAGCAGACCAGGGGCGTCGATGACTGAAGCTTTCTTT.

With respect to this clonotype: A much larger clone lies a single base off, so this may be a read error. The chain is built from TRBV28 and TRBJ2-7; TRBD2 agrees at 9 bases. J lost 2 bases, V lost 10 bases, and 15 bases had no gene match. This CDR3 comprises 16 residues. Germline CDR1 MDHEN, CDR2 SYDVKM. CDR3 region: CATSPQASGTTYEQYF. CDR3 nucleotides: TGTGCCACATCCCCACAAGCTAGCGGGACCACCTACGAGCAGTACTTC.